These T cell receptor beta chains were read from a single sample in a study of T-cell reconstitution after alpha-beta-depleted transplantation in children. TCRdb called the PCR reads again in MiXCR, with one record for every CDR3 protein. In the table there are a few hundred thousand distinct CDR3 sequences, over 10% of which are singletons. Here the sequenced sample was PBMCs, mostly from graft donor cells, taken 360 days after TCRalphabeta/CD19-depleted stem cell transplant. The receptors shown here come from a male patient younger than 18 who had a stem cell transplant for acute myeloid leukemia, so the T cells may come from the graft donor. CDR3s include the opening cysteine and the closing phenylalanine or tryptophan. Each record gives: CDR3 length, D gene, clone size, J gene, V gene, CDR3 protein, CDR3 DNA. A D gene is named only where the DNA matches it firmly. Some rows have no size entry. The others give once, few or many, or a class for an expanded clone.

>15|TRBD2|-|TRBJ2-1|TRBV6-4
CASSEMVAGASEQFF
TGTGCCAGCAGTGAGATGGTAGCGGGAGCCAGTGAGCAGTTCTTC
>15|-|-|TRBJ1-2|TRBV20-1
CSARDTKGLSYGYTF
TGCAGTGCTAGAGATACAAAGGGGCTCAGCTATGGCTACACCTTC
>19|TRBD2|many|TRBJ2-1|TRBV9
CASSVEPRTSLEIRNEQFF
TGTGCCAGCAGCGTAGAGCCCAGGACTAGCTTGGAAATTCGGAATGAGCAGTTCTTC
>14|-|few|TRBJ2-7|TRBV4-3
CASSQDSGSDEQYF
TGCGCCAGCAGCCAAGATTCTGGGTCCGACGAGCAGTACTTC
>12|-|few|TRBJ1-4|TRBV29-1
CSVGGAGEKLFF
TGCAGCGTCGGAGGGGCGGGAGAAAAACTGTTTTTT
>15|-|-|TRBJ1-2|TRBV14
CASSPRDKHNYGYTF
TGTGCCAGCAGCCCGCGGGACAAACATAACTATGGCTACACCTTC
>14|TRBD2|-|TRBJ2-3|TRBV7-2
CASTHQGLAGSQYF
TGTGCCAGCACCCATCAGGGACTAGCGGGATCGCAGTATTTT
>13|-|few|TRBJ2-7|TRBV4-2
CASSQDRSLEQYF
TGTGCCAGCAGCCAAGATAGGAGCCTGGAGCAGTACTTC
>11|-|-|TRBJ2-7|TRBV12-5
CASGPGGEQYF
TGTGCTAGTGGCCCCGGGGGCGAGCAGTACTTC
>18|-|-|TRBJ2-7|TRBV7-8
CASNYGQGQGTRVHEQYF
TGTGCCAGCAACTACGGACAGGGACAAGGGACTAGGGTCCACGAGCAGTACTTC
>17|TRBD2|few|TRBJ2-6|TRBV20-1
CSAYPVAGASGANVLTF
TGCAGTGCTTACCCCGTAGCGGGAGCCTCTGGGGCCAACGTCCTGACTTTC
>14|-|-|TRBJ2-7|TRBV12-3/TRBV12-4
CASSFEVPLDEQYF
TGTGCCAGCAGTTTCGAGGTCCCTCTCGACGAGCAGTACTTC
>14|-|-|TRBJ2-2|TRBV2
CASRIDPNTGELFF
TGTGCCAGCAGGATCGACCCGAACACCGGGGAGCTGTTTTTT
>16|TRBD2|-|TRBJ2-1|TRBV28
CASSLRPGGSYNEQFF
TGTGCCAGCAGTTTGCGTCCGGGGGGCTCCTACAATGAGCAGTTCTTC
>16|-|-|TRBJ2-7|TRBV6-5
CASSYSTQGLSYEQYF
TGTGCCAGCAGTTACTCGACGCAGGGCCTCTCCTACGAGCAGTACTTC
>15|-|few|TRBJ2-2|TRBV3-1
CASSQGGRVAGELFF
TGTGCCAGCAGCCAAGGTGGCAGGGTGGCCGGGGAGCTGTTTTTT
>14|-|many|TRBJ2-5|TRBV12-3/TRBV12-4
CASNLQTSQETQYF
TGTGCCAGCAATCTACAGACAAGTCAAGAGACCCAGTACTTC
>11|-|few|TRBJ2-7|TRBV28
CASSPREKQYF
TGTGCCAGCAGTCCCCGGGAAAAGCAGTACTTC
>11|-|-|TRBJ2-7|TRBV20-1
CSATYGAQGYF
TGCAGTGCAACCTACGGGGCCCAAGGGTACTTC
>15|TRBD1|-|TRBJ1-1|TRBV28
CASRVDRALNTEAFF
TGTGCCAGCAGGGTCGACAGGGCCTTGAACACTGAAGCTTTCTTT
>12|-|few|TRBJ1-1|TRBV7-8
CASSYGRIEAFF
TGTGCCAGCAGCTACGGCCGAATTGAAGCTTTCTTT
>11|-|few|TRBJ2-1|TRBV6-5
CASSYGNSWFF
TGTGCCAGCAGTTACGGGAATTCTTGGTTCTTC
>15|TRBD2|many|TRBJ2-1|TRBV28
CASSLLAGGVGEQFF
TGTGCCAGCAGTTTGTTAGCGGGAGGGGTTGGTGAGCAGTTCTTC
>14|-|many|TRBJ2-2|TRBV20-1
CSARRGSNTGELFF
TGCAGTGCTCGTAGGGGGTCGAACACCGGGGAGCTGTTTTTT
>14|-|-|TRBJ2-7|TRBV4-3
CASSHPGCLYEQYF
TGCGCCAGCAGCCATCCGGGATGTTTGTACGAGCAGTACTTC
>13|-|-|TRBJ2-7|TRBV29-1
CSVVGLNPYEQYF
TGCAGCGTTGTAGGTTTAAACCCCTACGAGCAGTACTTC
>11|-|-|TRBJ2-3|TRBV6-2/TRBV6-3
CASTATDKKYF
TGTGCCAGCACCGCCACAGATAAGAAGTATTTT
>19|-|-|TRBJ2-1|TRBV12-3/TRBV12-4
CAISYITGVNGLSYNEQFF
TGTGCCATCTCCTATATCACAGGCGTCAACGGCCTATCCTACAATGAGCAGTTCTTC
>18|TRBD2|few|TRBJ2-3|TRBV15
CATSRDLTSGRLADTQYF
TGTGCCACCAGCAGAGATCTGACTAGCGGGAGGCTCGCAGATACGCAGTATTTT
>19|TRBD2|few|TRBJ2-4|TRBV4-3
CASSQDRLAGGVAKNIQYF
TGCGCCAGCAGCCAAGATCGGCTAGCGGGAGGTGTGGCCAAAAACATTCAGTACTTC
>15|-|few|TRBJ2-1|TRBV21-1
CASSAGWEGYNEQFF
TGTGCCAGCAGCGCCGGGTGGGAGGGGTACAATGAGCAGTTCTTC
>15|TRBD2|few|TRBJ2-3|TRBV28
CASSSQTSGTDTQYF
TGTGCCAGCAGTTCCCAGACTAGCGGCACAGATACGCAGTATTTT
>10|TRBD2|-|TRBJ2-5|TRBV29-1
CSVGGGLQYF
TGCAGCGTTGGGGGGGGTCTCCAGTACTTC
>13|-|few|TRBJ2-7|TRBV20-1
CSARELASYEQYF
TGCAGTGCTAGAGAATTGGCCTCCTACGAGCAGTACTTC
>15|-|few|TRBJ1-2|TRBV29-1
CSVGTKSAPHYGYTF
TGCAGCGTTGGGACAAAGAGCGCCCCTCACTATGGCTACACCTTC
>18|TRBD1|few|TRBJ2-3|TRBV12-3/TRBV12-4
CASSLDYTGGFWTDTQYF
TGTGCCAGCAGTTTAGACTATACAGGGGGCTTCTGGACAGATACGCAGTATTTT
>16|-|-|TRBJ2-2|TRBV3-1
CASSQEVASVNGELFF
TGTGCCAGCAGCCAAGAGGTAGCGTCGGTGAACGGGGAGCTGTTTTTT
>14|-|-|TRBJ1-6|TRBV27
CASSLSRDNSPLHF
TGTGCCAGCAGTTTATCGAGAGATAATTCACCCCTCCACTTT
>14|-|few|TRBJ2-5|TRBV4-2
CASSLGPDGETQYF
TGTGCCAGCAGCCTGGGCCCCGACGGGGAGACCCAGTACTTC
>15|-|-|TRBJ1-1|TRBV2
CASSQQGRENTEAFF
TGTGCCAGCAGCCAACAAGGACGGGAAAACACTGAAGCTTTCTTT
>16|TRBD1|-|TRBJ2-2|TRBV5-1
CASSLYRGPATGELFF
TGCGCCAGCAGCTTGTATAGGGGGCCTGCCACCGGGGAGCTGTTTTTT
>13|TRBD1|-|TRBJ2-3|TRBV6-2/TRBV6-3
CASRATGEDTQYF
TGTGCCAGCAGAGCCACAGGGGAAGATACGCAGTATTTT
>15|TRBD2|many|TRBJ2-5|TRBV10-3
CAISPSGTKAETQYF
TGTGCCATCAGCCCCTCCGGGACTAAGGCAGAGACCCAGTACTTC
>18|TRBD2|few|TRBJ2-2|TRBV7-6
CASSLADSGRRNTGELFF
TGTGCCAGCAGCTTAGCGGATAGCGGGAGGAGGAACACCGGGGAGCTGTTTTTT
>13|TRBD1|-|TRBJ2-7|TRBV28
CASTGTVTYEQYF
TGTGCCAGCACCGGGACAGTTACCTACGAGCAGTACTTC
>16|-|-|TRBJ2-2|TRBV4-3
CASSQEGQMNTGELFF
TGCGCCAGCAGCCAAGAAGGACAGATGAACACCGGGGAGCTGTTTTTT
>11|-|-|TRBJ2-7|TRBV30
CAWGDAYEQYF
TGTGCCTGGGGGGATGCCTACGAGCAGTACTTC